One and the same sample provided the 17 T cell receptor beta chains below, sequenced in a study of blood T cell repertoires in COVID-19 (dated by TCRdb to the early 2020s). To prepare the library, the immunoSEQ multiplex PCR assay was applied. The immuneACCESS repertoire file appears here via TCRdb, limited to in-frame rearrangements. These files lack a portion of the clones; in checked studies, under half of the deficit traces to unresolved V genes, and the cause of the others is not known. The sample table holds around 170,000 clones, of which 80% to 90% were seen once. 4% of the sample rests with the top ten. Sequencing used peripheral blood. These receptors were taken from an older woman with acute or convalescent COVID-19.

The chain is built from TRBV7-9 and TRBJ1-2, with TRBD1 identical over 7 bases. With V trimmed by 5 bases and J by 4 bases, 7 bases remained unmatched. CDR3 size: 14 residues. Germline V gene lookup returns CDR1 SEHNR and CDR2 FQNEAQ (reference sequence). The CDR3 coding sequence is TGTGCCAGCAGCGCCGGGACAGCCAGCTATGGCTACACCTTC. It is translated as CASSAGTASYGYTF.

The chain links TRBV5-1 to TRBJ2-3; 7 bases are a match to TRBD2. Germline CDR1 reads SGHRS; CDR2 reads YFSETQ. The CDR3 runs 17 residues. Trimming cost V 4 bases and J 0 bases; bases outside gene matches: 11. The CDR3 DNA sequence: TGCGCCAGCAGCGATCCTAGCGGCACCTCTAGCACAGATACGCAGTATTTT. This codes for CASSDPSGTSSTDTQYF.

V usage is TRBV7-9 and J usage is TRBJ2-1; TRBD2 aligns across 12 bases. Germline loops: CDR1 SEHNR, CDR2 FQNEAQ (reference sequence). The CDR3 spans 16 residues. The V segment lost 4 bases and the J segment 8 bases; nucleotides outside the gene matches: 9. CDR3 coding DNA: TGTGCCAGCAGCTCGACGACTAGCGGGGGTTTGGATGAGCAGTTCTTC. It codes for CASSSTTSGGLDEQFF.

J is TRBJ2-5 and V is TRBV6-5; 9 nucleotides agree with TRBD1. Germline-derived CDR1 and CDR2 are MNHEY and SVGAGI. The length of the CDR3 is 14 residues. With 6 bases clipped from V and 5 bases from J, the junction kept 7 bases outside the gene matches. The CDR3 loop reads CASSLTGGGETQYF. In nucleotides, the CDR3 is TGTGCCAGCAGCCTAACAGGGGGCGGGGAGACCCAGTACTTC.

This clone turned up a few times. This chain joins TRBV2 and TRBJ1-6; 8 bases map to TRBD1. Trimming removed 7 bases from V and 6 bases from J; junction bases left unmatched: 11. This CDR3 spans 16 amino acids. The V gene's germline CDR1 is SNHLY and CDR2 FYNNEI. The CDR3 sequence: CASTVQGASSNSPLHF. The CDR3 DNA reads TGTGCCAGCACCGTGCAGGGGGCTTCGAGTAATTCACCCCTCCACTTT. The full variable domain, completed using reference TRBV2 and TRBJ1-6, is EPEVTQTPSHQVTQMGQEVILRCVPISNHLYFYWYRQILGQKVEFLVSFYNNEISEKSEIFDDQFSVERPDGSNFTLKIRSTKLEDSAMYFCASTVQGASSNSPLHFGNGTRLTVT.

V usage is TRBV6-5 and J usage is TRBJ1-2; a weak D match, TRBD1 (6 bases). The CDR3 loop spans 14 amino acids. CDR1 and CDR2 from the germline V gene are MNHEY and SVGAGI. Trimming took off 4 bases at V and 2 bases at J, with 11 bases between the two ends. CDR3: CASSSGQINYGYTF. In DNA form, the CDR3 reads TGTGCCAGCAGTTCCGGACAGATAAACTATGGCTACACCTTC.

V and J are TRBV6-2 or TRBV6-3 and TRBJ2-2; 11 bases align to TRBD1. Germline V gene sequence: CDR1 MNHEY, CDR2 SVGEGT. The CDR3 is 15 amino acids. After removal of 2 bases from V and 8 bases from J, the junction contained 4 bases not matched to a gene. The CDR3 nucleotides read TGTGCCAGCAGTTACCGGACAGGGGGCCGAGGGGAGCTGTTTTTT. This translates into CASSYRTGGRGELFF.

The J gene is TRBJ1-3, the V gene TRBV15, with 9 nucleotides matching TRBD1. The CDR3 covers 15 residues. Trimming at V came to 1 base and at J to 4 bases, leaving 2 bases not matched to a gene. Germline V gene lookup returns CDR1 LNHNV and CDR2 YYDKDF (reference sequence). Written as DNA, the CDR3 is TGTGCCACCAGCAGAGCCGGGACAGGGGGAAACACCATATATTTT. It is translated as CATSRAGTGGNTIYF.

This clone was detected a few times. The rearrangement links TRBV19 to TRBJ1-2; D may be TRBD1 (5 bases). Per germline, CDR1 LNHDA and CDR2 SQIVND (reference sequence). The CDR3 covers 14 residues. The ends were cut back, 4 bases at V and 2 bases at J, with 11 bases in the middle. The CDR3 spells CASSTATANYGYTF. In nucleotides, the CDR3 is TGTGCCAGTAGTACAGCGACAGCCAACTATGGCTACACCTTC.

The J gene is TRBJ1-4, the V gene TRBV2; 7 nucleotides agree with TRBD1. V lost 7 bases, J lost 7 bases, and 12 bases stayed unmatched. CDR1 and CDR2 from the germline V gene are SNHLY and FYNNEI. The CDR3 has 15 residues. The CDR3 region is CASKAAGGWGEKLFF. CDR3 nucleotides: TGTGCCAGCAAGGCCGCAGGGGGGTGGGGTGAAAAACTGTTTTTT.

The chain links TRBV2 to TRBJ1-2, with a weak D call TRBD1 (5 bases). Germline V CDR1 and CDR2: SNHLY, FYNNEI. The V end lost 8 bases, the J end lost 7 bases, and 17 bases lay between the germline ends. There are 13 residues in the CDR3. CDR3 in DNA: TGTGCCAGCCATGGGGCCAGCTTCTCTGGCTACACCTTC. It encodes CASHGASFSGYTF.

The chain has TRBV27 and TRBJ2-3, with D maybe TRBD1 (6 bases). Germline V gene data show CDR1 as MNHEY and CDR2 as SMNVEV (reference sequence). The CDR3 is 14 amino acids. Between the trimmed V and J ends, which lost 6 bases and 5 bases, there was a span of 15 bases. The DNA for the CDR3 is TGTGCCAGCAGAAAGGGGGTGTACGAAGATACGCAGTATTTT. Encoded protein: CASRKGVYEDTQYF.

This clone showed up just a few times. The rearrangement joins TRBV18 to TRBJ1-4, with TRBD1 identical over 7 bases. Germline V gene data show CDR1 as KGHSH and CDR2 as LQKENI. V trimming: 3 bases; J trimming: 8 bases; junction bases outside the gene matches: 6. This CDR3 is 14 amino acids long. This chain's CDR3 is CASSPGTVPEKLFF. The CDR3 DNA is TGTGCCAGCTCACCCGGGACAGTGCCCGAAAAACTGTTTTTT.

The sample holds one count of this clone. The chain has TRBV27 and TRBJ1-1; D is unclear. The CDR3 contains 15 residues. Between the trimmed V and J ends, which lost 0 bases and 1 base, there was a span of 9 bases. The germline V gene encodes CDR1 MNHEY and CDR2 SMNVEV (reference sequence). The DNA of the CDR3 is TGTGCCAGCAGTTTATCTGGAACGGGGAACACTGAAGCTTTCTTT. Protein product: CASSLSGTGNTEAFF.

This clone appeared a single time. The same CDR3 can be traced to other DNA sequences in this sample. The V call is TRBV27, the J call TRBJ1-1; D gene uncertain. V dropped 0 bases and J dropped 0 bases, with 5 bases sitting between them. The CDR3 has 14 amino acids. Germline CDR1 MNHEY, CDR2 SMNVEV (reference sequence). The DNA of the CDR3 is TGTGCCAGCAGTTTATCGAGGGTGAACACTGAAGCTTTCTTT. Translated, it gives CASSLSRVNTEAFF.

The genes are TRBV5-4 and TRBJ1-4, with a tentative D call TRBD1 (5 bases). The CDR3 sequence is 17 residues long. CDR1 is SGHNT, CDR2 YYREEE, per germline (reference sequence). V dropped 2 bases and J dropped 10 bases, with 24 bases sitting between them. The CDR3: CASSFQKKGGTMGKLFF. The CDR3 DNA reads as TGTGCCAGCAGCTTTCAGAAAAAAGGCGGGACTATGGGAAAACTGTTTTTT.

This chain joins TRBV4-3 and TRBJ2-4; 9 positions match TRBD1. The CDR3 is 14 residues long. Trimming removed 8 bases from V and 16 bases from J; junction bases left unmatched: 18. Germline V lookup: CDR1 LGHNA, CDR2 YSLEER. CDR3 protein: CASSPPGQGKIVYF. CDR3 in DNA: TGCGCCAGCTCCCCCCCGGGACAGGGTAAAATAGTTTACTTC.